A selection of T cell receptor beta chains follows, all from one sample in a study of blood T cell repertoires in COVID-19. Data came from immunoSEQ multiplex PCR; TCRdb stores just in-frame clones and leaves some out. Among around 290,000 clones listed, around 90% were seen once. Material: PBMCs or T cells enriched from blood (not recorded which). These receptors originate from a woman aged 25-40 years who had recovered from COVID-19. The CDR3 runs from the conserved cysteine through the conserved F or W. The D gene is left open where the match is weak. Expanded clones are given a class, and other clones once, few, many or no size at all.

V gene: TRBV12-3/TRBV12-4; J gene: TRBJ2-7; clone size: once; D gene: -; CDR3 DNA: TGTGCCAGCAGTGTCCAAGGAGGATACGAGCAGTACTTC; CDR3 protein: CASSVQGGYEQYF
V gene: TRBV9; J gene: TRBJ1-4; clone size: -; D gene: TRBD1; CDR3 DNA: TGTGCCAGCAGCGTGGGCGACAGGGGTAATGAAAAACTGTTTTTT; CDR3 protein: CASSVGDRGNEKLFF
V gene: TRBV29-1; J gene: TRBJ2-1; clone size: -; D gene: TRBD1; CDR3 DNA: TGCAGCGTTGAAAACAGGGGGGCCTCATACAATGAGCAGTTCTTC; CDR3 protein: CSVENRGASYNEQFF
V gene: TRBV28; J gene: TRBJ1-4; clone size: -; D gene: -; CDR3 DNA: TGTGCCAGCATTAAACAGGGTTTTAATGAAAAACTGTTTTTT; CDR3 protein: CASIKQGFNEKLFF
V gene: TRBV11-2; J gene: TRBJ2-5; clone size: -; D gene: TRBD2; CDR3 DNA: TGTGCCAGCAGCTTAATAAGCGGGAGCAACCAAGAGACCCAGTACTTC; CDR3 protein: CASSLISGSNQETQYF
V gene: TRBV6-1; J gene: TRBJ1-2; clone size: -; D gene: TRBD1; CDR3 DNA: TGTGCCAGCAGTATGACAGGGGACTATGGCTACACCTTC; CDR3 protein: CASSMTGDYGYTF
V gene: TRBV29-1; J gene: TRBJ1-1; clone size: -; D gene: -; CDR3 DNA: TGCAGCGTTGATACAAGGAACACTGAAGCTTTCTTT; CDR3 protein: CSVDTRNTEAFF
V gene: TRBV6-5; J gene: TRBJ2-3; clone size: -; D gene: -; CDR3 DNA: TGTGCCAGCAGTTCGTTGCAGTTTAGCACAGATACGCAGTATTTT; CDR3 protein: CASSSLQFSTDTQYF
V gene: TRBV6-5; J gene: TRBJ2-7; clone size: -; D gene: TRBD2; CDR3 DNA: TGTGCCAGCAGTTACCGGGGGGTGAGCTCCTACGAGCAGTACTTC; CDR3 protein: CASSYRGVSSYEQYF
V gene: TRBV2; J gene: TRBJ1-2; clone size: few; D gene: -; CDR3 DNA: TGTGCCAGCAGTGATGTGGCAGCCCTAGGAAGTGGCTACACCTTC; CDR3 protein: CASSDVAALGSGYTF
V gene: TRBV9; J gene: TRBJ1-4; clone size: -; D gene: TRBD1; CDR3 DNA: TGTGCCAGCAGCCCAGATCCGGGGACAGGAGAAAAACTGTTTTTT; CDR3 protein: CASSPDPGTGEKLFF
V gene: TRBV20-1; J gene: TRBJ2-5; clone size: -; D gene: -; CDR3 DNA: TGCAGTGCTAGAGACCGGGAGACCCAGTACTTC; CDR3 protein: CSARDRETQYF
V gene: TRBV28; J gene: TRBJ1-3; clone size: -; D gene: TRBD1; CDR3 DNA: TGTGCCAGCAGCGAGGGGGCCTCTGGAAACACCATATATTTT; CDR3 protein: CASSEGASGNTIYF
V gene: TRBV4-3; J gene: TRBJ1-5; clone size: few; D gene: -; CDR3 DNA: TGCGCCAGCAGCCAAGATCAAGGACTTAATCAGCCCCAGCATTTT; CDR3 protein: CASSQDQGLNQPQHF
V gene: TRBV6-5; J gene: TRBJ1-1; clone size: few; D gene: -; CDR3 DNA: TGTGCCAGCAGCTCTCCGGGGAGGAACACTGAAGCTTTCTTT; CDR3 protein: CASSSPGRNTEAFF